The 12 T cell receptor beta chains presented below share a single source sample, sequenced in a study of regulatory T cells in long-lasting Graves disease. Time point of the sample: newly diagnosed GD, antithyroid drugs for less than 3 months. RNA from PBMCs was the source of the TCR library. Construction of the TCR beta libraries employed iRepertoire HTBI primers in conjunction with Arm-PCR of CDR3 regions. From the multiplex PCR reads, TCRdb called clonotypes with MiXCR, one entry per CDR3 protein. The sample shows roughly 560,000 distinct CDR3 sequences, 12% of them seen only once. This sample also belongs to another study, concerning T cells in Graves' hyperthyroidism and ophthalmopathy.

Sequencing used peripheral blood mononuclear cells (PBMCs), obtained at new diagnosis, from a patient treated with antithyroid drugs. The origin of the receptors is a woman in her twenties or thirties with Graves disease.

This clonotype occurred a few times. V and J are TRBV20-1 and TRBJ2-7; the match to TRBD2 covers 8 bases. There are 13 residues in the CDR3. Trimming cost V 5 bases and J 0 bases; bases outside gene matches: 3. Germline V gives CDR1 DFQATT, CDR2 SNEGSKA (reference sequence). This CDR3 reads CSAPGGISYEQYF. The CDR3 DNA reads TGCAGTGCTCCGGGAGGGATCTCCTACGAGCAGTACTTC.

The V call is TRBV20-1, the J call TRBJ1-1; D unclear. Trimming left V 4 bases short and J 1 base short, with 13 bases between. CDR1 is DFQATT, CDR2 SNEGSKA, per germline (reference sequence). This CDR3 is built from 14 residues. CDR3 sequence: CSATLAGPNTEAFF. The CDR3 coding sequence is TGCAGTGCTACATTAGCGGGTCCGAACACTGAAGCTTTCTTT.

This clonotype was recorded at least ten times. The CDR3 sequence: CASSPRDITSTDTQYF. Here the CDR3 DNA reads TGTGCCAGCAGTCCGCGGGACATCACTAGCACAGATACGCAGTATTTT. V gene TRBV6-1 combines with J gene TRBJ2-3, with D perhaps matching TRBD1 or TRBD2 (6 bases each). V was cut by 5 bases and J by 0 bases, with 15 bases left in between. The CDR3 is 16 residues long. Germline V gene data show CDR1 as MNHNS and CDR2 as SASEGT.

With respect to this clonotype: Being one base from a much bigger clone, this may be a read error. This is likely a read error, given that the CDR3 carries no conserved phenylalanine or tryptophan at its end. This chain uses TRBV5-5 with TRBJ2-7; D uncertain. From germline, CDR1 is SGHKS and CDR2 YYEKEE (reference sequence). Trimming took off 7 bases at V and 4 bases at J, with 12 bases between the two ends. This CDR3 has 12 amino acids. The CDR3 loop reads CASGEEFYEQYL. The CDR3 region has the DNA TGTGCCAGCGGGGAAGAATTTTACGAGCAGTACTTG.

This clonotype was picked up a small number of times. The chain employs TRBV19 and TRBJ2-1, with D unresolved. The CDR3 totals 14 residues. V dropped 10 bases and J dropped 2 bases, with 15 bases sitting between them. Looked up from germline, CDR1 is LNHDA and CDR2 is SQIVND (reference sequence). As DNA, the CDR3 is TGTGCCACCCGCAACCTTTTAGCCTACAATGAGCAGTTCTTC. Its translation: CATRNLLAYNEQFF.

Ten or more counts support this clonotype. The chain links TRBV7-9 to TRBJ2-5, with no clear D. Germline V gene data show CDR1 as SEHNR and CDR2 as FQNEAQ (reference sequence). V was clipped by 5 bases and J by 2 bases, with 12 bases between them. The CDR3 loop spans 14 amino acids. The CDR3: CASSPQWLQETQYF. The CDR3 DNA follows: TGTGCCAGCAGCCCCCAGTGGCTGCAAGAGACCCAGTACTTC.

This clonotype was counted many times. The chain combines TRBV19 with TRBJ2-3; D is ambiguous. This CDR3 has 14 residues. Per the germline V gene, CDR1 is LNHDA and CDR2 is SQIVND (reference sequence). Deletions cut 5 bases from V and 0 bases from J, with 9 bases between. CDR3 nucleotides: TGTGCCAGTAGTGAGGCCCCTAGCACAGATACGCAGTATTTT. Residues: CASSEAPSTDTQYF.

There are a few counts of this clonotype. The rearrangement links TRBV6-2 or TRBV6-3 to TRBJ1-1; no clear D gene. The V and J ends lost 5 bases and 0 bases respectively, with 7 bases between them. This CDR3 comprises 13 residues. Germline loops: CDR1 MNHEY, CDR2 SVGEGT. This chain's CDR3 is CASSEHLNTEAFF. The CDR3 DNA is TGTGCCAGCAGTGAACATTTGAACACTGAAGCTTTCTTT.

This clonotype was seen many times. This chain joins TRBV13 and TRBJ2-1; TRBD2 matches 7 bases. V shed 3 bases and J 3 bases; nucleotides not matched to a gene: 2. The CDR3 extends over 14 amino acids. The germline V gene encodes CDR1 PRHDT and CDR2 FYEKMQ (reference sequence). CDR3 sequence (DNA): TGTGCCAGCAGCTTCGGGAGGAACTACAATGAGCAGTTCTTC. This gives the protein CASSFGRNYNEQFF. The entire variable domain, with the rest obtained from reference TRBV13 and TRBJ2-1, is as follows: AAGVIQSPRHLIKEKRETATLKCYPIPRHDTVYWYQQGPGQDPQFLISFYEKMQSDKGSIPDRFSAQQFSDYHSELNMSSLELGDSALYFCASSFGRNYNEQFFGPGTRLTVL.

The J gene is TRBJ2-2, the V gene TRBV3-1; TRBD2 agrees at 11 bases. With 4 bases clipped from V and 0 bases from J, the junction kept 4 bases outside the gene matches. The CDR3 consists of 17 residues. CDR1 and CDR2 from the germline V gene are LGHDT and YNNKEL (reference sequence). The CDR3 DNA sequence: TGTGCCAGCAGCCTGGGACTAGCGGAAGCGAACACCGGGGAGCTGTTTTTT. Translation: CASSLGLAEANTGELFF.

This clonotype has ten or more counts. CDR3 coding DNA: TGTGCCAGCAGTCAAGGTTCGCTACTGGAGACCCAGTACTTC. Its protein is CASSQGSLLETQYF. J is TRBJ2-5 and V is TRBV28; D is ambiguous. From germline, CDR1 is MDHEN and CDR2 SYDVKM. V was shortened by 5 bases and J by 5 bases, with 15 bases between the two germline ends. The CDR3 has 14 residues.

The rearrangement links TRBV24-1 to TRBJ2-2; 11 nucleotides line up with TRBD1. Germline CDR1 KGHDR, CDR2 SFDVKD. V trimming: 4 bases; J trimming: 5 bases; junction bases outside the gene matches: 5. The CDR3 runs 16 residues. CDR3 region: CATSESGTGGTGELFF. CDR3 DNA: TGTGCCACCAGTGAGTCCGGGACAGGGGGAACCGGGGAGCTGTTTTTT.